These 18 T cell receptor beta chains originate from one sample sequenced in a study of response to subunit inactivated influenza vaccine. TCRdb analysed the RT-PCR reads with MiXCR anew, one entry per CDR3 protein. This table has just under 550,000 distinct CDR3 sequences, roughly a quarter appearing once. The sample was also reused in another study, on T cells expressing NK-cell markers. That study adds: 5'RACE template switching with UMIs generated TCR beta cDNA.

The sequences come from CD4+ T cells sorted from PBMCs, collected about 13 days after vaccination. These TCRs come from a man in his forties or fifties who received an inactivated influenza vaccine.

This chain uses TRBV12-3 or TRBV12-4 with TRBJ2-2; D ambiguous. V was cut by 7 bases and J by 2 bases, with 14 bases left in between. CDR3 length: 15 amino acids. CDR3 DNA: TGTGCCAGCACAAGTAGACTTTTAAACACCGGGGAGCTGTTTTTT. Translating gives CASTSRLLNTGELFF.

The chain has TRBV4-2 and TRBJ1-6; the D gene is possibly TRBD1 (5 bases). Between the trimmed V and J ends, which lost 1 base and 9 bases, there was a span of 10 bases. Germline CDR1 reads LGHNA; CDR2 reads YNFKEQ. The CDR3 runs to 14 residues. Here the CDR3 DNA reads TGTGCCAGCAGCCAAGGAGGGACGGGTTCACCCCTCCACTTT. Translated, it gives CASSQGGTGSPLHF.

This clonotype was counted only a few times. The rearrangement links TRBV7-3 to TRBJ2-1; 14 bases match TRBD2. The CDR3 has 17 residues. Germline V gene lookup returns CDR1 SGHTA and CDR2 FQGTGA. Trimming removed 5 bases from V and 9 bases from J; junction bases left unmatched: 12. The CDR3 is CASSKGTSGRYGGEQFF. The CDR3 DNA reads as TGTGCCAGCAGCAAAGGGACTAGCGGGAGATATGGGGGTGAGCAGTTCTTC.

The genes are TRBV5-1 and TRBJ2-1; possible D gene TRBD1, 6 bases. Germline lookup yields CDR1 SGHRS and CDR2 YFSETQ. The CDR3 is 16 amino acids. V was trimmed by 0 bases and J by 10 bases, leaving 20 bases between them. The CDR3 reads CASSLGIGTRLMEQFF. CDR3 DNA: TGCGCCAGCAGCTTGGGTATCGGGACACGGCTCATGGAGCAGTTCTTC.

This clonotype came up a few times. V is TRBV4-3 and J is TRBJ2-1; D unresolved. Germline CDR1 and CDR2: LGHNA and YSLEER. V gave up 0 bases and J gave up 4 bases, with 4 bases separating them. There are 13 residues in the CDR3. CDR3 protein: CASSQDWYNEQFF. The CDR3, as DNA: TGCGCCAGCAGCCAAGACTGGTACAATGAGCAGTTCTTC.

In this sample, this clonotype turned up a few times. V usage is TRBV11-2 and J usage is TRBJ1-1, with D unresolved. Germline V gives CDR1 SGHAT, CDR2 FQNNGV. This CDR3 spans 14 amino acids. Deletions cut 4 bases from V and 1 base from J, with 10 bases between. CDR3 in amino acids: CASSSSRRNTEAFF. CDR3 DNA: TGTGCCAGCAGCTCATCCCGACGGAACACTGAAGCTTTCTTT.

This clonotype has a handful of counts. V is TRBV24-1 and J is TRBJ1-5, with D possibly TRBD1 on 6 matching bases. This CDR3 contains 15 residues. CDR1 and CDR2 (germline): KGHDR, SFDVKD. Trimming left V 5 bases short and J 4 bases short, with 14 bases between. The CDR3 reads CATSGSTGPNQPQHF. In DNA, the CDR3 is TGTGCCACCAGTGGCTCGACAGGACCTAATCAGCCCCAGCATTTT.

This clonotype has a handful of counts. The chain has TRBV4-1 and TRBJ1-2, with 9 bases fitting TRBD1. This CDR3 is built from 16 residues. V was clipped by 0 bases and J by 4 bases; unmatched bases: 6. Germline-derived CDR1 and CDR2 are MGHRA and YSYEKL. The CDR3 DNA is TGCGCCAGCAGCCAAGATGGGACAGGGATTCTCTATGGCTACACCTTC. Amino acids: CASSQDGTGILYGYTF.

The table lists this clonotype with a few counts. V is TRBV6-1 and J is TRBJ2-3, with 7 bases aligning to TRBD2. The CDR3 has 16 amino acids. CDR1 and CDR2 from the germline V gene are MNHNS and SASEGT. Trimming cost V 8 bases and J 2 bases; bases outside gene matches: 13. The CDR3 is CASRANSLADTDTQYF. DNA of the CDR3: TGTGCCAGCCGGGCGAATTCGCTAGCGGACACAGATACGCAGTATTTT.

This clonotype was seen a handful of times. The rearrangement links TRBV20-1 to TRBJ2-3; tentative D call: TRBD2 (7 bases). V dropped 5 bases and J dropped 2 bases, with 14 bases sitting between them. Germline CDR1 DFQATT, CDR2 SNEGSKA (reference sequence). This CDR3 has 14 residues. CDR3 nucleotides: TGCAGTGCTCGCCGGGGGGCCCTCACAGATACGCAGTATTTT. This gives the protein CSARRGALTDTQYF.

This clonotype was seen only a few times. The chain carries TRBV5-1 and TRBJ2-3, with 12 bases identical to TRBD2. The V segment lost 4 bases and the J segment 2 bases; nucleotides outside the gene matches: 5. The germline CDR1 and CDR2 sequences are SGHRS and YFSETQ. The CDR3 totals 16 residues. Here the CDR3 reads CASSLGLAGPTDTQYF. CDR3 coding DNA: TGCGCCAGCAGCCTCGGACTAGCGGGACCCACAGATACGCAGTATTTT.

In its sample, this clonotype was seen many times. The gene calls are TRBV25-1 and TRBJ2-7; 8 bases are shared with TRBD2. With 8 bases clipped from V and 4 bases from J, the junction kept 7 bases outside the gene matches. Per the germline V gene, CDR1 is MGHDK and CDR2 is SYGVNS. This CDR3 is 13 amino acids long. The DNA for the CDR3 is TGTGCCAGCCGGGGAAGCGGGAGTTACGAGCAGTACTTC. Amino acid sequence: CASRGSGSYEQYF.

This rearrangement joins TRBV15 to TRBJ2-4, with D maybe TRBD2 (6 bases). Per the germline V gene, CDR1 is LNHNV and CDR2 is YYDKDF (reference sequence). Trimming stripped 5 bases from V and 4 bases from J, with 12 bases between. The CDR3 contains 14 residues. For the CDR3, the DNA is TGTGCCACCAGCGCGCGGGGTAATAAAAACATTCAGTACTTC. This translates into CATSARGNKNIQYF. Full variable domain (missing parts from reference TRBV15 and TRBJ2-4): DAMVIQNPRYQVTQFGKPVTLSCSQTLNHNVMYWYQQKSSQAPKLLFHYYDKDFNNEADTPDNFQSRRPNTSFCFLDIRSPGLGDTAMYLCATSARGNKNIQYFGAGTRLSVL.

CDR3 coding DNA: TGTGCCAGCAGCTCAGCAGGGGGGACAGAGACCCAGTACTTC. This encodes CASSSAGGTETQYF. The chain has TRBV7-2 and TRBJ2-5; perhaps TRBD1 as D (7 bases). Trimming took off 4 bases at V and 4 bases at J, with 13 bases between the two ends. Germline V gene sequence: CDR1 SGHTA, CDR2 FQGNSA. CDR3 length equals 14 residues.

The gene calls are TRBV20-1 and TRBJ2-1; TRBD2 matches at 14 bases. Germline V gene data show CDR1 as DFQATT and CDR2 as SNEGSKA (reference sequence). The CDR3 covers 14 residues. V shed 6 bases and J 7 bases; nucleotides not matched to a gene: 5. CDR3 sequence: CSATGLAGVNEQFF. The CDR3 DNA sequence: TGCAGTGCGACGGGACTAGCGGGAGTTAATGAGCAGTTCTTC.

This clonotype appeared a few times. This chain joins TRBV20-1 and TRBJ1-2, with D uncertain. The germline CDR1 and CDR2 sequences are DFQATT and SNEGSKA (reference sequence). This CDR3 spans 8 amino acids. CDR3 in DNA: TGCCACATATATGGCTACACCTTC. As protein: CHIYGYTF.

The genes are TRBV3-1 and TRBJ1-1, with D uncertain. Germline CDR1 is LGHDT and CDR2 is YNNKEL (reference sequence). Deletions cut 0 bases from V and 5 bases from J, with 7 bases between. This CDR3 comprises 13 residues. This CDR3 reads CASSQDRRTEAFF. CDR3 sequence (DNA): TGTGCCAGCAGCCAAGATCGGAGGACTGAAGCTTTCTTT.

This clonotype was seen a handful of times. The chain links TRBV4-2 to TRBJ2-3, with 13 nucleotides matching TRBD2. J was trimmed by 4 bases and V by 5 bases; bases with no gene match: 6. The CDR3 runs to 16 residues. Germline V gene data show CDR1 as LGHNA and CDR2 as YNFKEQ. The CDR3 coding sequence is TGTGCCAGCAGCTCCGCCACTAGCGGGGGGGCAGATACGCAGTATTTT. Its protein product is CASSSATSGGADTQYF.